This T cell receptor beta chain was captured by sequencing in a study of T cell changes during pregnancy in multiple sclerosis. Germline CDR1 reads SGHAT; CDR2 reads FQNNGV. The CDR3 consists of 15 residues. The ends lost 1 base at V and 2 bases at J; junction bases unmatched: 3. The repertoire was sequenced with immunoSEQ multiplex PCR; TCRdb's copy has only in-frame clones and lacks some. The sample contains about 57,000 clones, 80% to 95% of which appear only once. The J gene is TRBJ2-7, the V gene TRBV11-2, with TRBD2 matching 9 bases. This TCR was recovered from a female donor with multiple sclerosis, enrolled in a pregnancy study. Specimen: CD4+ T cells from peripheral blood mononuclear cells, collected in the third trimester of pregnancy. The CDR3 DNA follows: TGTGCCAGCAGCTTAGGGCTAGCGGGACCCTACGAGCAGTACTTC. Translating it yields CASSLGLAGPYEQYF.